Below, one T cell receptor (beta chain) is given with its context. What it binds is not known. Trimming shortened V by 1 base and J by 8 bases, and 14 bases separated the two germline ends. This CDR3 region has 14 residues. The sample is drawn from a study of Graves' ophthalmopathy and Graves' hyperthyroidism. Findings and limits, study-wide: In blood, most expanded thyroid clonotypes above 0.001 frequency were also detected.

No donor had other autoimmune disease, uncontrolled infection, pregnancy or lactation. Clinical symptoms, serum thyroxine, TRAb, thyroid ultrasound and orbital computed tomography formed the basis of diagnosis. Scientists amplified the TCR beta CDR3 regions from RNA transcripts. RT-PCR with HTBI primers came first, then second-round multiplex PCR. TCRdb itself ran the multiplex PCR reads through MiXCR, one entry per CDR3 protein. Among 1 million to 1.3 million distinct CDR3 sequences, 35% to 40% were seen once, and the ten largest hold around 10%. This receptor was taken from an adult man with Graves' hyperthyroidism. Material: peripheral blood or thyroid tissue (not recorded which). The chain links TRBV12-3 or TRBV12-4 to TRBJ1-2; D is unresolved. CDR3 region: CASSLDTGYWGYTF. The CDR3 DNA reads TGTGCCAGCAGTTTAGATACCGGGTACTGGGGCTACACCTTC.